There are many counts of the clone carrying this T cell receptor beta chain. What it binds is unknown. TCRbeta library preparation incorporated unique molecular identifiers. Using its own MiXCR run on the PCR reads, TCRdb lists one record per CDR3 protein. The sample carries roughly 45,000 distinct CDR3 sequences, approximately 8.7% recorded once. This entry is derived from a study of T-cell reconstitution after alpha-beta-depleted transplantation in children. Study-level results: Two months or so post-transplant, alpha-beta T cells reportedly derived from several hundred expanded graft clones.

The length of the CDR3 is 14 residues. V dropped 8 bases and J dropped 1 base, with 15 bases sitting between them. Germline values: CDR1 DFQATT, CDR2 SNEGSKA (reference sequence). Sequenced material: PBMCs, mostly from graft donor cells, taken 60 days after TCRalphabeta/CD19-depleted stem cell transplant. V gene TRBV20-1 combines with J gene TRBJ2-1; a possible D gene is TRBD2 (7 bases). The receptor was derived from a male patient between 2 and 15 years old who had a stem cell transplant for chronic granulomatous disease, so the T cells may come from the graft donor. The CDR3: CSPNGGLSYNEQFF. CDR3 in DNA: TGCAGTCCCAACGGGGGGCTATCCTACAATGAGCAGTTCTTC.